This TCR beta chain was identified in a study of T cells in women clearing cervical HPV infection. About the study: Controls' single incident HPV16 infection cleared within 12 months without precancer. Only a few women had HLA typing results available. Study conclusions and caveats: Effector/memory and HPV-specific T cells were not isolated, and association timing is unknown.

Profiling relied on immunoSEQ multiplex PCR, and the TCRdb table lists in-frame clones only, not all of them. The sample table includes under 35,000 clones. Remarks on this clone: Antigen: not known. The observed sequence ends 3 residues before the CDR3 terminus, with the missing tail filled in from the germline J gene.

Trimming removed 5 bases at V and 4 bases at J, with 15 bases between. Germline loops: CDR1 SGHAT, CDR2 FQDESV (reference sequence). This CDR3 contains 14 residues. The sequenced sample consisted of blood buffy coat. The origin of this receptor is a woman aged 18-70 years with a cervical HPV16 infection that either progressed to CIN3+ or cleared (not recorded which). The V call is TRBV11-1, the J call TRBJ2-7; D might be TRBD1 (6 bases). The CDR3 DNA, read in part, is TGTGCCAGCAGCCCGCCAGGGGCGATATACGAG. Amino acids: CASSPPGAIYE. The entire CDR3 protein is CASSPPGAIYEQYF.